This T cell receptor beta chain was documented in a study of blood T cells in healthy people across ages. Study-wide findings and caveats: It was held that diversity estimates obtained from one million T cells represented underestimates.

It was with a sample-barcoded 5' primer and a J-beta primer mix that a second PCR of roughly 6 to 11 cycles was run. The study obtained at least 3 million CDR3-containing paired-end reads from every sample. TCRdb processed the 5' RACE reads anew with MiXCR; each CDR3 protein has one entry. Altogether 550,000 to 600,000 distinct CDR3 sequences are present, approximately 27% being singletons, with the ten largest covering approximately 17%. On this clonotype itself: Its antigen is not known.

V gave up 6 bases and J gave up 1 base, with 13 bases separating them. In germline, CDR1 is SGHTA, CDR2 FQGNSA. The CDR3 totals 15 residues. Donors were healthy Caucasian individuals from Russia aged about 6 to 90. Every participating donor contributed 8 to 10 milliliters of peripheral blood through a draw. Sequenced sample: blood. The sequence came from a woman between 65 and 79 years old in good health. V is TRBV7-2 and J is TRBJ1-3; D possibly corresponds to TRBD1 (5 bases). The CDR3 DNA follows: TGTGCCAGCAGACCCGGGGGTTCGTCTGGAAACACCATATATTTT. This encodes CASRPGGSSGNTIYF.